Presented here are 10 T cell receptor beta chains from one specimen sequenced in a study of blood T cells in healthy people across ages. Together with a sample-barcoded 5' primer, a J-beta primer mix was included in a second PCR lasting about 7 to 11 cycles. TCRdb re-derived calls from the 5' RACE reads in MiXCR, one entry per CDR3 protein. This table holds approximately 690,000 distinct CDR3 sequences, roughly three fifths found once. The sample comprised blood. All receptors come from a man in his 60s in good health.

The rearrangement links TRBV21-1 to TRBJ2-3. TRBV21-1 is recorded as a pseudogene. The CDR3 sequence is 14 residues long. For the CDR3, the DNA is TGTGCCAGCAGCAAAGGACGGTTTACAGATACGCAGTATTTT. The encoded protein is CASSKGRFTDTQYF.

The chain has TRBV4-2 and TRBJ2-1; D is uncertain. The CDR3 runs to 16 residues. The V gene's germline CDR1 is LGHNA and CDR2 YNFKEQ. Trimming removed 0 bases at V and 8 bases at J, with 17 bases between. This CDR3 reads CASSQDTAANVYEQFF. The DNA for the CDR3 is TGTGCCAGCAGCCAAGATACGGCAGCGAATGTATATGAGCAGTTCTTC.

The gene calls are TRBV5-1 and TRBJ2-3; D not resolved. Germline V gene data show CDR1 as SGHRS and CDR2 as YFSETQ. The V end was cut by 5 bases, the J end by 2 bases, with 12 bases between. The CDR3 contains 14 residues. CDR3 coding DNA: TGCGCCAGCAGTAGGCAGGAACACACAGATACGCAGTATTTT. This codes for CASSRQEHTDTQYF.

The chain carries TRBV5-1 and TRBJ1-2; D is uncertain. The V end was cut by 5 bases, the J end by 4 bases, with 9 bases between. The germline gives CDR1 SGHRS, CDR2 YFSETQ. This CDR3 is 12 amino acids long. Here the CDR3 DNA reads TGCGCCAGCAGGGAATCGGGCTATGGCTACACCTTC. This translates into CASRESGYGYTF.

This clonotype was counted between two and nine times. This chain links TRBV18 with TRBJ2-7; D call uncertain. This CDR3 is built from 13 residues. CDR1 is KGHSH and CDR2 is LQKENI in the germline V gene. V gave up 5 bases and J gave up 0 bases, with 8 bases separating them. CDR3 region: CASSFSDSYEQYF. The CDR3, as DNA: TGTGCCAGCTCATTCTCCGACTCCTACGAGCAGTACTTC.

V and J are TRBV18 and TRBJ2-5; D call uncertain. The CDR3 runs to 14 residues. Germline values: CDR1 KGHSH, CDR2 LQKENI. The V gene lost 4 bases and the J gene lost 4 bases, with 13 bases spanning the gap. CDR3 region: CASSQSSDGETQYF. CDR3 nucleotides: TGTGCCAGCTCACAATCTTCGGACGGAGAGACCCAGTACTTC.

Comment on this clonotype: A junction boundary mismatches the germline segment, possibly from a read error. The chain uses TRBV3-1 and TRBJ1-2; maybe TRBD1 (5 bases). The CDR3 loop spans 13 amino acids. CDR1 is LGHDT and CDR2 is YNNKEL in the germline V gene (reference sequence). This chain's CDR3 is CASSQDGADGCTF. The CDR3 DNA follows: TGTGCCAGCAGCCAAGATGGGGCGGATGGCTGCACCTTC.

V gene TRBV20-1 combines with J gene TRBJ1-5; tentatively, D is TRBD1 (5 bases). The CDR3 is 14 amino acids. With 6 bases removed from V and 2 bases from J, the gap between germline ends came to 14 bases. The germline gives CDR1 DFQATT, CDR2 SNEGSKA (reference sequence). The CDR3 reads CSATQGSGNQPQHF. For the CDR3, the DNA is TGCAGTGCCACCCAGGGCTCGGGCAATCAGCCCCAGCATTTT.

This clonotype was seen a single time. This chain links TRBV11-2 with TRBJ1-1; D perhaps matches TRBD1 (5 bases). The CDR3 has 12 amino acids. The V gene lost 5 bases and the J gene lost 9 bases, with 13 bases spanning the gap. Germline CDR1 reads SGHAT; CDR2 reads FQNNGV. In nucleotides, the CDR3 is TGTGCCAGCAGCAATACGGGGCGGAAAGCTTTCTTT. Its protein is CASSNTGRKAFF.

This clonotype was seen many times. The V gene is TRBV6-1, the J gene TRBJ1-6; D gene ambiguous. The CDR3 totals 15 residues. The ends were cut back, 4 bases at V and 7 bases at J, with 14 bases in the middle. Germline lookup yields CDR1 MNHNS and CDR2 SASEGT. The CDR3 spells CASSGSGGGNSPLHF. CDR3 DNA sequence: TGTGCCAGCAGTGGGTCAGGCGGCGGGAATTCACCCCTCCACTTT.